This T cell receptor beta chain was observed in a study of immune cell composition in non-small cell lung cancer. In germline, CDR1 is MGHRA, CDR2 YSYEKL. Trimming at V came to 1 base and at J to 3 bases, leaving 15 bases not matched to a gene. The CDR3 length is 18 residues. TCRdb's copy holds only in-frame clones and misses some; the assay was immunoSEQ multiplex PCR. The sample lists approximately 14,000 clones, approximately 70% seen once, with 14% in the top ten. Study outcomes and limitations: Tumour-reactive clones were not shown to match dominant in vivo tumour clones. Lung squamous cell carcinoma tumours had significantly higher top 10 clone scores and productive clonality than lung adenocarcinoma. Overall clonality, unlike maximal tumour-associated clone frequency, did not predict TIL reactivity.

With regard to this clone: Antigen unknown.

The receptor was derived from a human donor with non-small cell lung cancer. What was sequenced was lung tumor tissue. The rearrangement joins TRBV4-1 to TRBJ2-7, with 7 bases matching TRBD1. The CDR3 DNA reads TGCGCCAGCAGCCAAGTTACGGGACAGCAATTTATACACTACGAGCAGTACTTC. Translating gives CASSQVTGQQFIHYEQYF.